Sequencing of this T cell receptor (beta chain) was carried out in a study of cytomegalovirus exposure and HLA in healthy donors. The PCR used 60 Vbeta and 13 Jbeta primers. Measured with immunoSEQ multiplex PCR; TCRdb has only the in-frame clones, and not every one. The sample table includes tens of thousands of clones. Germline CDR1 SGHAT, CDR2 FQNNGV. V was clipped by 5 bases and J by 9 bases, with 14 bases between them. The CDR3 length is 13 residues. Study-wide results and caveats: When a later analysis compared HLA-associated TCR beta chains with equally common others, the HLA-associated chains turned out to be more clonally expanded and to have lower generation probabilities. Sequences of the TCR beta chain were said to predict the HLA-A and HLA-B alleles of most subjects accurately. Researchers counted about 150 TCR beta chains as cytomegalovirus-associated.

On this clone itself: Its cognate antigen is unknown.

This chain uses TRBV11-2 with TRBJ2-1, with D uncertain. The TCR comes from a boy between 10 and 17 years old in good health and CMV-seronegative. The sequenced sample consisted of PBMCs. The CDR3 bases are TGTGCCAGCAGCCTCCCGCTCATAGTTGAGCAGTTCTTC. Encoded protein: CASSLPLIVEQFF.